The entry below gives a single T cell receptor beta chain sequence along with its context. This sample is drawn from a study of blood T cell repertoires in COVID-19. The wider study: Acute and convalescent COVID-19 samples came from the United States, Italy and Spain. The analysed material was cDNA or gDNA that came from T cells, B-cell-depleted T cells, or PBMCs.

V shed 6 bases and J shed 8 bases, with 10 bases lying between them. This CDR3 has 12 amino acids. Germline assignment: CDR1 MNHEY and CDR2 SVGAGI. The authors' processing: Estimated nucleated cell counts came from reference gene primer amplification. Produced via immunoSEQ multiplex PCR; TCRdb's table is partial and in-frame only. The D gene and trimming were derived from the DNA, and the V and J assignments and clone size from that table. The data hold some 300,000 clones, with approximately 80% observed a single time. The V and J genes are TRBV6-5 and TRBJ2-2; D is ambiguous. The sample comprised peripheral blood. The sequence was collected from a woman aged 45-65 years with active or convalescent COVID-19. The CDR3 spells CASRRYQGELFF. CDR3 nucleotide sequence: TGTGCCAGCAGGCGATATCAAGGGGAGCTGTTTTTT.